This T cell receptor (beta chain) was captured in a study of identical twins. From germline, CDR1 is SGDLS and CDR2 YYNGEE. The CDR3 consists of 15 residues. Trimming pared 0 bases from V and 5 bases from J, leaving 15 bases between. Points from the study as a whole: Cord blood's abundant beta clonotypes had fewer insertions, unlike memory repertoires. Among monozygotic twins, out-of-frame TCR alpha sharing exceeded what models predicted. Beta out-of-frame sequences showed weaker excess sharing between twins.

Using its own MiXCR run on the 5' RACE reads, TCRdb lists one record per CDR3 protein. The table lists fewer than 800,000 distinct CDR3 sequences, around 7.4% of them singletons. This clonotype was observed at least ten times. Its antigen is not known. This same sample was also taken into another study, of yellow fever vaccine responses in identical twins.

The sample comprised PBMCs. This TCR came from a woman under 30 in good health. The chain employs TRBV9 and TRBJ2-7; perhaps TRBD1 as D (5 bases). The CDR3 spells CASSVAPTDSHEQYF. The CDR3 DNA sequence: TGTGCCAGCAGCGTAGCCCCAACTGACAGCCACGAGCAGTACTTC.